The sequence of this TCR beta chain was determined in a study of T cells in Graves' hyperthyroidism and ophthalmopathy. Researchers amplified the TCR beta CDR3 regions from RNA transcripts. HTBI primers drove first-round RT-PCR of the TCR CDR3. TCRdb reanalysed the multiplex PCR reads using MiXCR and keeps one entry per CDR3 protein. The sample includes 250,000 to 300,000 distinct CDR3 sequences, less than 20% of them seen just once. Uncontrolled infection, other autoimmune disease, pregnancy or lactation led to exclusion. With 6 bases removed from V and 3 bases from J, the gap between germline ends came to 7 bases. Looked up from germline, CDR1 is SQVTM and CDR2 is ANQGSEA. The CDR3 length is 11 residues.

The sequence came from a man over 45 with Graves' ophthalmopathy. The gene calls are TRBV29-1 and TRBJ2-3; unclear D gene. The sample comprised blood. The CDR3 bases are TGCAGCGTGGTACTTACAGATACGCAGTATTTT. It encodes CSVVLTDTQYF.